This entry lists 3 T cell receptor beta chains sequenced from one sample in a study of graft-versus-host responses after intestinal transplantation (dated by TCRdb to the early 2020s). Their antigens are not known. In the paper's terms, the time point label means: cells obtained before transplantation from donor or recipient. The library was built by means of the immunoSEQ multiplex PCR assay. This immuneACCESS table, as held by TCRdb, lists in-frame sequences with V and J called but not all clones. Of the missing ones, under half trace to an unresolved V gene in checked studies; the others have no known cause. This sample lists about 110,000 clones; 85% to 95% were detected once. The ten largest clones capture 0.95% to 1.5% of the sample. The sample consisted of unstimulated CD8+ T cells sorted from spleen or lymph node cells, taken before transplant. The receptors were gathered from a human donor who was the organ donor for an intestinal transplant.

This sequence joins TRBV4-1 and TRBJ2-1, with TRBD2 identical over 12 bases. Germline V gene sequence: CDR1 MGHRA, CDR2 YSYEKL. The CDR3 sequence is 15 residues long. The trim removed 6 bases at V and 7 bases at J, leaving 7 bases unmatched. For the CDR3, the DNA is TGCGCCAGCAGTACGACTAGCGGGAGCGGTAATGAGCAGTTCTTC. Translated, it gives CASSTTSGSGNEQFF.

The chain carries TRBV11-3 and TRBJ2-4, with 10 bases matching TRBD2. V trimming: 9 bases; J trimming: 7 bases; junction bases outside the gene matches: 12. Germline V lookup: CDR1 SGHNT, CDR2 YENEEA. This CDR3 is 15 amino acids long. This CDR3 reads CASSGGRTGRNIQYF. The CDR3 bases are TGTGCCAGTAGCGGGGGGAGGACAGGGCGGAACATTCAGTACTTC.

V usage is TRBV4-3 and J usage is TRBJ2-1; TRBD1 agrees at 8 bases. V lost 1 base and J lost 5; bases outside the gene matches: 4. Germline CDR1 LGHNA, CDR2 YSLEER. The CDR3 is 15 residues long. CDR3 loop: CASSQGDRPNNEQFF. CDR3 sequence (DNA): TGCGCCAGCAGCCAAGGGGACAGGCCTAACAATGAGCAGTTCTTC.